A selection of T cell receptor beta chains follows, all from one sample in a study of T cells in Graves' hyperthyroidism and ophthalmopathy. TCRdb reanalysed the multiplex PCR reads using MiXCR and keeps one entry per CDR3 protein. Of approximately 720,000 distinct CDR3 sequences listed, around 20% are singletons. What was sequenced was blood. The receptors come from a woman aged 45-59 years with Graves' hyperthyroidism that later progressed to Graves' ophthalmopathy. CDR3s include the opening cysteine and the closing phenylalanine or tryptophan. D genes are given only for firm matches. Where a row states a size, it is once, few, many or the class of an expanded clone; other rows omit it.

length	V	J	D	size	DNA	CDR3
13	TRBV6-2/TRBV6-3	TRBJ2-2	NA	NA	TGTGCCAGCAGTTGGGATTTCACCGGGGAGCCGTTTTTT	CASSWDFTGEPFF
17	TRBV5-1	TRBJ1-2	TRBD1	NA	TGCGCCAGCAGCTGGACGGAGGGACAGGGGATTGGGTATGGCTACACCTTC	CASSWTEGQGIGYGYTF
14	TRBV2	TRBJ2-2	NA	many	TGTGCCAGCAGCCAAGCCAGGGTCACCGGGGAGCTGTTTTTT	CASSQARVTGELFF
16	TRBV7-9	TRBJ2-5	NA	NA	TGTGCCAGCAGCACTAGCCGAGCGGACGGCCAAGAGACCCAGTACTTC	CASSTSRADGQETQYF
13	TRBV6-1	TRBJ2-7	NA	few	TGTGCCAGCAGGGCCGGGCCTGAGGGGAGGCAGTACTTC	CASRAGPEGRQYF
16	TRBV4-2	TRBJ2-3	NA	few	TGTGCCAGCAGCCTGAGACTAGGGGAGGGCACAGATACGCAGTATTTT	CASSLRLGEGTDTQYF
14	TRBV9	TRBJ1-1	NA	many	TGTGCCAGCAGCGTGTCGGGAACGAACACTGAAGCTTTCTTT	CASSVSGTNTEAFF
15	TRBV12-3/TRBV12-4	TRBJ2-1	NA	NA	TGTGCCAGCAGTTTATGGGGGGACCGATCTCTAGAGCAGTTCTTC	CASSLWGDRSLEQFF
11	TRBV6-1	TRBJ2-1	NA	once	TGTGCCAGCTCCTGGTACAATGAGCAGTTCTTC	CASSWYNEQFF
15	TRBV4-2	TRBJ2-1	NA	NA	TGTGCCAGCAGCCAAGTACAGAGCGGTTCCAATGAGCAGTTCTTC	CASSQVQSGSNEQFF
14	TRBV2	TRBJ1-2	NA	few	TGTGCCAGCACCAACAGGGCCCTAAACTATGGCTACACCTTC	CASTNRALNYGYTF
15	TRBV5-4	TRBJ1-4	TRBD1	NA	TGTGCCAGCAGCTTAGGGGGCAGAGGGGGTGAAAAACTGTTTTTT	CASSLGGRGGEKLFF
14	TRBV20-1	TRBJ1-5	NA	many	TGCAGTGCCTCAAAAAACAGGGTCAGTCAGCCCCAGCATTTT	CSASKNRVSQPQHF
16	TRBV5-1	TRBJ2-5	TRBD2	NA	TGCGCCAGCTCCCGGGTTAGCACTAGCGGACAAGAGACCCAGTACTTC	CASSRVSTSGQETQYF
16	TRBV10-2	TRBJ2-6	NA	few	TGCGCCAGCAGTGAGTCTGGGCGTTCTGGGGCCAACGTCCTGACTTTC	CASSESGRSGANVLTF
16	TRBV20-1	TRBJ2-3	NA	NA	TGCAATGCTAGAGATCGTCCCCGGGGAAGTGGATTTACGCAGTATTTT	CNARDRPRGSGFTQYF
14	TRBV6-1	TRBJ2-7	NA	NA	TGTGCCAGCATGACAACAGGGACCTCCTACGAGCAGTACTTC	CASMTTGTSYEQYF
19	TRBV6-2/TRBV6-3	TRBJ2-5	TRBD1	few	TGTGCCAGCAGTCCGTCACTTTATACGGACAGGGCGAACCAAGAGACCCAGTACTTC	CASSPSLYTDRANQETQYF
14	TRBV5-4	TRBJ2-3	NA	NA	TGTGCCAGCAGGCCTGAGGGGGGCACAGATACGCAGTATTTT	CASRPEGGTDTQYF
16	TRBV12-3/TRBV12-4	TRBJ2-6	NA	few	TGTGCCAGCAGTGATCGGTCAGGATCTGGGGCCAACGTCCTGACTTTC	CASSDRSGSGANVLTF
12	TRBV19	TRBJ1-5	NA	NA	TGTGCCAGTAGTCCTTTGGTTCAGCCCCAGCATTTT	CASSPLVQPQHF
16	TRBV3-1	TRBJ2-1	NA	many	TGTGCCAGCAGCCAGGGCGACAGGTTCCTCGGCAATGAGCAGTTCTTC	CASSQGDRFLGNEQFF
13	TRBV6-1	TRBJ2-3	TRBD1	NA	TGTGCCAGCGGACAGGGTTCAACAGATACGCAGTATTTT	CASGQGSTDTQYF
13	TRBV20-1	TRBJ1-2	NA	many	TGCAGTGCTACCCAGACGGACTCCTACGGCTACACCTTC	CSATQTDSYGYTF
12	TRBV20-1	TRBJ1-4	NA	NA	TGCAGTGCTACTGGACGTAATGAAAAACTGTTTTTT	CSATGRNEKLFF
14	TRBV12-3/TRBV12-4	TRBJ1-1	TRBD1	many	TGTGCCAGCAGTTTATTGACAGGGCCGCCTGAAGCTTTCTTT	CASSLLTGPPEAFF
15	TRBV6-1	TRBJ2-7	NA	NA	TGTGCCAGCAGTTTTCCAAATCCTCTAAAGTACGAGCAGTACTTC	CASSFPNPLKYEQYF
13	TRBV5-4	TRBJ2-7	TRBD1	few	TGTGCCAGCAGGGGGCCGGGACAGGCCGAGCAGTACTTC	CASRGPGQAEQYF
13	TRBV29-1	TRBJ2-7	NA	few	TGCAGCGTAGAGGGACGAACAAACTACGAGCAGTACTTC	CSVEGRTNYEQYF
15	TRBV19	TRBJ2-1	TRBD1	few	TGTGCCAGTAGTACGGACAGGGGACAGGACAATGAGCAGTTCTTC	CASSTDRGQDNEQFF
15	TRBV7-2	TRBJ1-6	NA	once	TGTGCCAGCAGCTTAGCTTCCCGGGTAGTTTCACCCCTCCACTTT	CASSLASRVVSPLHF
15	TRBV2	TRBJ2-1	TRBD2	many	TGTGCCAGCAGTGAAAGCGCGGGGGATTCGGATGAGCAGTTCTTC	CASSESAGDSDEQFF
14	TRBV19	TRBJ2-7	NA	NA	TGTGCCAGTAGTATTCAGGACAGCTCCTACGAGCAGTACTTC	CASSIQDSSYEQYF